A single TCR beta chain is shown here with its context. Antigen: not known. The germline gives CDR1 MNHEY, CDR2 SVGAGI. The CDR3 covers 15 residues. Losses at the gene ends were 0 bases for V and 7 bases for J; bases not matched to a gene: 5. This entry is derived from a study of cytomegalovirus exposure and HLA in healthy donors. Study details: Sequencing of 150 million to 200 million T cells in an earlier analysis found under 120 million unique TCR beta sequences.

Whereas donors were nominally healthy upon sampling, unrecorded immune exposures were probable. Study observations and caveats: Data from an earlier analysis indicated that most TCR beta V segments were productive either about 87% or about 30% of the time. In vitro experiments confirmed that three CMV-associated chains were specific for CMV antigens.

A multiplex PCR was run with 60 Vbeta primers and 13 Jbeta primers. Sequenced by immunoSEQ multiplex PCR; TCRdb stores in-frame clones only, minus some. The table includes about 110,000 clones, 79% detected once. This chain connects TRBV6-5 to TRBJ2-7; TRBD2 matches 11 bases. The TCR was taken from a woman in her 40s in good health and CMV-seronegative. Specimen: PBMCs. Here the CDR3 DNA reads TGTGCCAGCAGTTACTCGACTAGCGGGGTGGGTGAGCAGTACTTC. It is translated as CASSYSTSGVGEQYF.